Below, 2 T cell receptor beta chains from the same sample are listed, as sequenced in a study of CD8 T cells in ankylosing spondylitis. Study-level points and caveats: What appeared characteristic of ankylosing spondylitis blood was a TCR beta motif of eight highly homologous variants.

TCRdb processed the 5' RACE reads anew with MiXCR; each CDR3 protein has one entry. This table holds under 550,000 distinct CDR3 sequences, roughly 26% found once. Their antigens remain unidentified. The sample was blood, either unsorted or a sorted T cell fraction (not recorded which). The receptors were sampled from a male donor with ankylosing spondylitis.

The chain is built from TRBV3-1 and TRBJ1-5; D remains unclear. Germline CDR1 reads LGHDT; CDR2 reads YNNKEL (reference sequence). This CDR3 region has 13 residues. V lost 0 bases, J lost 7 bases, and 7 bases lay in between. The CDR3 is CASSQDEWQPQHF. Written as DNA, the CDR3 is TGTGCCAGCAGCCAAGATGAGTGGCAGCCCCAGCATTTT.

This clonotype was counted only a few times. The rearrangement links TRBV24-1 to TRBJ2-5; D is possibly TRBD1 (6 bases). The CDR3 is made up of 14 amino acids. With 3 bases removed from V and 5 bases from J, the gap between germline ends came to 12 bases. Germline V gives CDR1 KGHDR, CDR2 SFDVKD. CDR3 nucleotide sequence: TGTGCCACCAGTGATCCCGGACAGAGGGAGACCCAGTACTTC. Translated, it gives CATSDPGQRETQYF.